These T cell receptor beta chains were read from a single sample in a study of T cell responses to AZD1222 COVID-19 vaccine. Measured with immunoSEQ multiplex PCR; TCRdb has only the in-frame clones, and not every one. The sample lists 98,000 or so clones, over 75% seen once, with roughly a sixth in the top ten. Sequencing used peripheral blood, obtained on day 0 of AZD1222 vaccination. The receptor set was obtained from an adult in good health. Each CDR3 is given with its conserved first and last residue. D genes are given only for firm matches. The listing skips clone size in some rows; elsewhere it reads once, few, many or a size class.

j_gene: TRBJ1-3
abundance: .
v_gene: TRBV7-7
d_gene: .
CDR3aa: CASSSSPKGNTIYF
CDR3nt: TGTGCTAGCAGCTCGTCTCCTAAGGGAAACACCATATATTTT

j_gene: TRBJ1-1
abundance: once
v_gene: TRBV29-1
d_gene: .
CDR3aa: CSGKRQAMNTEAFF
CDR3nt: TGCAGCGGGAAAAGACAGGCGATGAACACTGAAGCTTTCTTT

j_gene: TRBJ1-1
abundance: .
v_gene: TRBV19
d_gene: .
CDR3aa: CASSIITGGTEAFF
CDR3nt: TGTGCCAGTAGTATAATTACTGGGGGTACTGAAGCTTTCTTT

j_gene: TRBJ1-1
abundance: once
v_gene: TRBV15
d_gene: .
CDR3aa: CATSRDNKGHTEAFF
CDR3nt: TGTGCCACCAGCAGAGATAACAAGGGTCACACTGAAGCTTTCTTT

j_gene: TRBJ2-3
abundance: .
v_gene: TRBV6-5
d_gene: TRBD1
CDR3aa: CASKSGTAQDTQYF
CDR3nt: TGTGCCAGCAAATCCGGGACAGCCCAAGATACGCAGTATTTT

j_gene: TRBJ1-2
abundance: .
v_gene: TRBV19
d_gene: .
CDR3aa: CATAPDYNYGYTF
CDR3nt: TGTGCCACCGCCCCAGATTACAACTATGGCTACACCTTC

j_gene: TRBJ1-2
abundance: .
v_gene: TRBV4-2
d_gene: .
CDR3aa: CASSQDPIQTYGYTF
CDR3nt: TGTGCCAGCAGCCAAGATCCGATCCAGACCTATGGCTACACCTTC

j_gene: TRBJ1-1
abundance: .
v_gene: TRBV12-3/TRBV12-4
d_gene: TRBD1
CDR3aa: CASSPTGRTEAFF
CDR3nt: TGTGCCAGCAGTCCGACAGGGAGGACTGAAGCTTTCTTT

j_gene: TRBJ1-5
abundance: .
v_gene: TRBV19
d_gene: .
CDR3aa: CASSIDRDGQPQHF
CDR3nt: TGTGCCAGTAGTATAGACAGGGACGGTCAGCCCCAGCATTTT

j_gene: TRBJ2-6
abundance: .
v_gene: TRBV5-6
d_gene: TRBD2
CDR3aa: CASSFLSGGDLSGANVLTF
CDR3nt: TGTGCCAGCAGCTTCCTAAGTGGGGGGGACCTCTCTGGGGCCAACGTCCTGACTTTC

j_gene: TRBJ2-1
abundance: .
v_gene: TRBV24-1
d_gene: .
CDR3aa: CATSDFTEQFF
CDR3nt: TGTGCCACCAGTGATTTCACTGAGCAGTTCTTC

j_gene: TRBJ1-4
abundance: .
v_gene: TRBV7-2
d_gene: .
CDR3aa: CASSLVSGGREKLFF
CDR3nt: TGTGCCAGCAGCTTAGTTTCGGGGGGGCGAGAAAAACTGTTTTTT

j_gene: TRBJ1-5
abundance: .
v_gene: TRBV6-1
d_gene: TRBD1
CDR3aa: CASSEWDRGDQPQHF
CDR3nt: TGTGCCAGCAGTGAATGGGACAGGGGCGACCAGCCCCAGCATTTT

j_gene: TRBJ1-3
abundance: few
v_gene: TRBV6-5
d_gene: .
CDR3aa: CASSYTGPGNTIYF
CDR3nt: TGTGCCAGCAGTTACACGGGGCCTGGAAACACCATATATTTT

j_gene: TRBJ1-1
abundance: .
v_gene: TRBV10-2
d_gene: .
CDR3aa: CASSGQMNTEAFF
CDR3nt: TGCGCCAGCAGCGGACAAATGAACACTGAAGCTTTCTTT

j_gene: TRBJ2-1
abundance: .
v_gene: TRBV4-2
d_gene: .
CDR3aa: CASSQGTSPSSYNEQFF
CDR3nt: TGTGCCAGCAGCCAAGGTACTAGTCCCAGCTCCTACAATGAGCAGTTCTTC

j_gene: TRBJ1-1
abundance: .
v_gene: TRBV27
d_gene: TRBD1
CDR3aa: CASSEIGQETEAFF
CDR3nt: TGTGCCAGCAGTGAAATAGGACAGGAAACTGAAGCTTTCTTT

j_gene: TRBJ2-7
abundance: once
v_gene: TRBV2
d_gene: .
CDR3aa: CASRGPSPYEQYF
CDR3nt: TGTGCCAGCAGGGGACCCTCACCCTACGAGCAGTACTTC

j_gene: TRBJ1-2
abundance: once
v_gene: TRBV27
d_gene: .
CDR3aa: CASSLSRQNGYTF
CDR3nt: TGTGCCAGCAGTTTATCCCGACAGAATGGCTACACCTTC

j_gene: TRBJ1-5
abundance: .
v_gene: TRBV9
d_gene: .
CDR3aa: CASGRAGGNQPQHF
CDR3nt: TGTGCCAGCGGGCGGGCAGGGGGCAATCAGCCCCAGCATTTT

j_gene: TRBJ1-2
abundance: .
v_gene: TRBV7-8
d_gene: .
CDR3aa: CASSEGGYGYTF
CDR3nt: TGTGCCAGCAGCGAAGGGGGCTATGGCTACACCTTC

j_gene: TRBJ1-2
abundance: .
v_gene: TRBV2
d_gene: .
CDR3aa: CASSQTTGIYGYTF
CDR3nt: TGTGCCAGCAGTCAAACTACAGGGATCTATGGCTACACCTTC

j_gene: TRBJ1-1
abundance: .
v_gene: TRBV12-3/TRBV12-4
d_gene: TRBD1
CDR3aa: CASNDRVEEAFF
CDR3nt: TGTGCCAGCAATGACAGGGTGGAAGAAGCTTTCTTT

j_gene: TRBJ1-4
abundance: once
v_gene: TRBV4-1
d_gene: .
CDR3aa: CASSQPSRGKLFF
CDR3nt: TGCGCCAGCAGCCAACCCAGCCGGGGGAAACTGTTTTTT

j_gene: TRBJ2-3
abundance: .
v_gene: TRBV28
d_gene: .
CDR3aa: CASSLTTRAQYF
CDR3nt: TGTGCCAGCAGTCTGACTACAAGGGCGCAGTATTTT

j_gene: TRBJ1-2
abundance: .
v_gene: TRBV20-1
d_gene: .
CDR3aa: CSASQGGYTF
CDR3nt: TGCAGTGCGAGCCAAGGTGGCTACACCTTC

j_gene: TRBJ1-1
abundance: .
v_gene: TRBV19
d_gene: TRBD1
CDR3aa: CASSPGQGERVAFF
CDR3nt: TGTGCCAGTAGTCCGGGACAGGGAGAGAGGGTAGCTTTCTTT

j_gene: TRBJ1-1
abundance: .
v_gene: TRBV25-1
d_gene: .
CDR3aa: CASRDVNTEAFF
CDR3nt: TGTGCCAGCAGAGACGTTAACACTGAAGCTTTCTTT

j_gene: TRBJ1-2
abundance: .
v_gene: TRBV3-1/TRBV3-2
d_gene: .
CDR3aa: CASSRESPGDGYTF
CDR3nt: TGTGCCAGCAGCCGCGAATCACCAGGGGATGGCTACACCTTC

j_gene: TRBJ1-1
abundance: .
v_gene: TRBV7-9
d_gene: .
CDR3aa: CASSLGEGQEITNTEAFF
CDR3nt: TGTGCCAGCAGCTTAGGAGAGGGACAAGAAATAACAAACACTGAAGCTTTCTTT

j_gene: TRBJ1-2
abundance: once
v_gene: TRBV6-1
d_gene: .
CDR3aa: CASSEALRGAVYGYTF
CDR3nt: TGTGCCAGCAGTGAAGCGCTACGGGGAGCCGTCTATGGCTACACCTTC

j_gene: TRBJ1-1
abundance: once
v_gene: TRBV18
d_gene: .
CDR3aa: CASSPGGRVAEAFF
CDR3nt: TGTGCCAGCTCACCAGGAGGGAGGGTTGCTGAAGCTTTCTTT

j_gene: TRBJ1-1
abundance: .
v_gene: TRBV6-1
d_gene: .
CDR3aa: CASSEGPIEAFF
CDR3nt: TGTGCCAGCAGTGAAGGGCCTATTGAAGCTTTCTTT

j_gene: TRBJ1-2
abundance: .
v_gene: TRBV4-1
d_gene: .
CDR3aa: CASSQAVVRDGYTF
CDR3nt: TGCGCCAGCAGCCAAGCAGTTGTGAGGGATGGCTACACCTTC

j_gene: TRBJ1-1
abundance: .
v_gene: TRBV19
d_gene: .
CDR3aa: CASGTEAFF
CDR3nt: TGTGCCAGTGGTACTGAAGCTTTCTTT

j_gene: TRBJ2-5
abundance: .
v_gene: TRBV7-2
d_gene: TRBD1
CDR3aa: CASSFKGAKETQYF
CDR3nt: TGTGCCAGCAGCTTTAAGGGGGCCAAGGAGACCCAGTACTTC

j_gene: TRBJ1-1
abundance: .
v_gene: TRBV9
d_gene: .
CDR3aa: CASSPPGSAEAFF
CDR3nt: TGTGCCAGCAGCCCGCCAGGGAGCGCTGAAGCTTTCTTT

j_gene: TRBJ1-1
abundance: .
v_gene: TRBV9
d_gene: TRBD1
CDR3aa: CASSPGAGGYTEAFF
CDR3nt: TGTGCCAGCAGCCCCGGGGCAGGGGGCTACACTGAAGCTTTCTTT

j_gene: TRBJ2-1
abundance: .
v_gene: TRBV4-2
d_gene: TRBD2
CDR3aa: CASSQLVGGSANEQFF
CDR3nt: TGTGCCAGCAGCCAACTAGTGGGGGGGTCAGCGAATGAGCAGTTCTTC

j_gene: TRBJ1-2
abundance: .
v_gene: TRBV5-1
d_gene: .
CDR3aa: CASSLWKANYGYTF
CDR3nt: TGCGCCAGCAGCTTGTGGAAAGCTAACTATGGCTACACCTTC

j_gene: TRBJ2-3
abundance: .
v_gene: TRBV27
d_gene: .
CDR3aa: CASSLTSVGTDTQYF
CDR3nt: TGTGCCAGCAGTCTCACTAGTGTGGGGACAGATACGCAGTATTTT

j_gene: TRBJ2-3
abundance: few
v_gene: TRBV5-4
d_gene: .
CDR3aa: CASRGIWGGTDTQYF
CDR3nt: TGTGCCAGCAGGGGGATATGGGGGGGCACAGATACGCAGTATTTT

j_gene: TRBJ2-5
abundance: .
v_gene: TRBV30
d_gene: .
CDR3aa: CAWNLLQETQYF
CDR3nt: TGTGCCTGGAACCTGTTGCAAGAGACCCAGTACTTC

j_gene: TRBJ1-5
abundance: .
v_gene: TRBV5-1
d_gene: TRBD1
CDR3aa: CASSREGTGNQPQHF
CDR3nt: TGCGCCAGCAGTCGCGAGGGGACAGGAAATCAGCCCCAGCATTTT